These 9 T cell receptor beta chains originate from one sample sequenced in a study of T cell repertoires in cytomegalovirus infection. No antigens are known for them. One entry per CDR3 protein, called by TCRdb with MiXCR from the reads. The sample contains 900,000 to 950,000 distinct CDR3 sequences, approximately 31% of which appear only once. This specimen was cultured CD8+ T cells from PBMCs, taken from culture after CMV antigen stimulation. These TCRs come from a human donor in good health (CMV status not recorded). Some clones in this sample may be carry-over from other donors' samples.

This clonotype was observed many times. This chain links TRBV12-3 or TRBV12-4 with TRBJ1-5; D unresolved. V shed 3 bases and J shed 4 bases, with 13 bases lying between them. The CDR3 is 15 residues long. The CDR3 DNA is TGTGCCAGCAGTTTGAGTCATGAGGCAAATCAGCCCCAGCATTTT. Protein product: CASSLSHEANQPQHF.

The chain employs TRBV4-1 and TRBJ2-2; 15 bases map to TRBD2. Trimming cost V 4 bases and J 0 bases; bases outside gene matches: 9. The germline gives CDR1 MGHRA, CDR2 YSYEKL. This CDR3 has 20 residues. Here the CDR3 DNA reads TGCGCCAGCAGCCTCTTCCCGGGACTAGCGGGGGGAGCGAACACCGGGGAGCTGTTTTTT. This encodes CASSLFPGLAGGANTGELFF.

This clonotype appeared a few times. The V and J genes are TRBV4-2 and TRBJ1-1; TRBD1 aligns across 11 bases. The CDR3 sequence is 15 residues long. Germline loops: CDR1 LGHNA, CDR2 YNFKEQ. V trimming: 0 bases; J trimming: 4 bases; junction bases outside the gene matches: 1. The chain's CDR3 is CASSQEGTGGTEAFF. In nucleotides, the CDR3 is TGTGCCAGCAGCCAAGAGGGGACAGGGGGCACTGAAGCTTTCTTT.

The J gene is TRBJ1-1, the V gene TRBV12-3 or TRBV12-4, with TRBD1 matching 7 bases. The ends lost 4 bases at V and 7 bases at J; junction bases unmatched: 9. This CDR3 contains 14 residues. CDR3 sequence reads: CASSSGGGHSEAFF. For the CDR3, the DNA is TGTGCCAGCAGTTCAGGGGGGGGACATAGTGAAGCTTTCTTT.

The chain joins TRBV28 to TRBJ1-4, with D tentatively TRBD1 (6 bases). The CDR3 covers 19 residues. V was clipped by 5 bases and J by 0 bases, with 22 bases between them. CDR1 is MDHEN and CDR2 is SYDVKM in the germline V gene. The CDR3 is CASSLKRTGTRATNEKLFF. Written as DNA, the CDR3 is TGTGCCAGCAGTCTTAAACGTACAGGGACTCGGGCAACTAATGAAAAACTGTTTTTT.

J is TRBJ2-2 and V is TRBV27; 8 bases agree with TRBD1. The V and J ends lost 11 bases and 7 bases, in that order; junction bases with no gene match: 21. Germline CDR1 MNHEY, CDR2 SMNVEV (reference sequence). The CDR3 contains 17 residues. The CDR3 DNA sequence: TGTGCCGGCGCTATGGGGTCCGGGACAGGATTTGGCGGGGAGCTGTTTTTT. Amino acid sequence: CAGAMGSGTGFGGELFF.

V gene TRBV5-8 combines with J gene TRBJ2-5; no clear D. CDR1 SGHTS and CDR2 YDEGEE come from the germline V gene. The CDR3 has 15 residues. V gave up 7 bases and J gave up 2 bases, with 18 bases separating them. CDR3 residues: CASPQHRGKQETQYF. The DNA for the CDR3 is TGTGCCAGCCCTCAGCACAGAGGAAAGCAAGAGACCCAGTACTTC.

The rearrangement uses TRBV25-1 and TRBJ1-1, with a possible D match to TRBD1 (5 bases). The CDR3 length is 12 residues. CDR1 is MGHDK, CDR2 SYGVNS, per germline. V was pared by 9 bases and J by 5 bases, with 13 bases between. This chain's CDR3 is CASTYEGTEAFF. The DNA of the CDR3 is TGTGCCAGTACCTATGAGGGGACTGAAGCTTTCTTT.

This chain joins TRBV2 and TRBJ1-2; D gene ambiguous. This CDR3 spans 13 amino acids. The germline V gene has CDR1 SNHLY and CDR2 FYNNEI. Trimming left V 4 bases short and J 4 bases short, with 10 bases between. The CDR3 is CASSGKPIYGYTF. The DNA for the CDR3 is TGTGCCAGCAGTGGGAAACCGATCTATGGCTACACCTTC.